The 22 T cell receptor beta chains below were found in one sample sequenced in a study of blood T cells in healthy people across ages (dated by TCRdb to the mid-2010s). Preparation of the library involved 5' RACE. Sequencing was carried out with an Illumina HiSeq 2500. A second 7 to 11 cycle PCR used a sample-barcoded 5' primer and a J-beta primer mix. TCRdb reworked the public reads: Q25 trimming with fastp, MiXCR clone assembly, productive beta chains retained. For every CDR3 protein sequence, its rows merge into one entry that carries the most common genes and DNA. The sample records about 1.5 million distinct CDR3 sequences, around 39% of which are singletons. The ten largest clones add up to around 8% of the sample. The material sequenced was blood. These receptors originate from a young woman in good health.

The V call is TRBV7-2, the J call TRBJ2-3; TRBD2 matches at 10 bases. Looked up from germline, CDR1 is SGHTA and CDR2 is FQGNSA. The CDR3 contains 19 residues. With 2 bases clipped from V and 0 bases from J, the junction kept 11 bases outside the gene matches. This CDR3 reads CASSLPSGGAVRSTDTQYF. CDR3 DNA sequence: TGTGCCAGCAGCTTACCCAGCGGGGGGGCCGTGAGGAGCACAGATACGCAGTATTTT. Looking up the rest from reference TRBV7-2 and TRBJ2-3 gives the full variable domain: GAGVSQSPSNKVTEKGKDVELRCDPISGHTALYWYRQSLGQGLEFLIYFQGNSAPDKSGLPSDRFSAERTGGSVSTLTIQRTQQEDSAVYLCASSLPSGGAVRSTDTQYFGPGTRLTVL.

This chain links TRBV2 with TRBJ1-1; tentatively, D is TRBD1 (6 bases). Trimming removed 6 bases from V and 7 bases from J, with 9 bases in between. Germline loops: CDR1 SNHLY, CDR2 FYNNEI. The CDR3 totals 11 residues. The CDR3 region is CASRLQGEAFF. For the CDR3, the DNA is TGTGCCAGCAGATTACAGGGTGAAGCTTTCTTT.

This chain connects TRBV5-1 to TRBJ2-7, with D unclear. V lost 6 bases to trimming and J lost 2 bases, with 12 bases between them. Germline values: CDR1 SGHRS, CDR2 YFSETQ. This CDR3 has 13 amino acids. CDR3 residues: CASTSSDAYEQYF. The DNA for the CDR3 is TGCGCCAGCACGTCCAGCGACGCCTACGAGCAGTACTTC. Full variable domain (remainder filled in from reference TRBV5-1 and TRBJ2-7): KAGVTQTPRYLIKTRGQQVTLSCSPISGHRSVSWYQQTPGQGLQFLFEYFSETQRNKGNFPGRFSGRQFSNSRSEMNVSTLELGDSALYLCASTSSDAYEQYFGPGTRLTVT.

This clonotype occurred a few times. J is TRBJ2-1 and V is TRBV6-6; D is ambiguous. The CDR3 runs 14 residues. Germline values: CDR1 MNHNY, CDR2 SVGAGI (reference sequence). The germline V and J ends were trimmed by 2 bases and 6 bases, with 11 bases remaining between them. CDR3 sequence (DNA): TGTGCCAGCAGTTACGGGAACAGTCTCAATGAGCAGTTCTTC. This gives the protein CASSYGNSLNEQFF.

The chain combines TRBV30 with TRBJ1-2; D call uncertain. CDR3 length equals 13 residues. CDR1 GTSNPN and CDR2 SVGIG come from the germline V gene (reference sequence). Trimming shortened V by 2 bases and J by 1 base, and 8 bases separated the two germline ends. The CDR3 spells CAWSSGINYGYTF. In DNA form, the CDR3 reads TGTGCCTGGAGTAGCGGGATTAACTATGGCTACACCTTC.

The gene calls are TRBV9 and TRBJ2-7, with 11 bases lining up with TRBD2. V gave up 0 bases and J gave up 9 bases; unmatched junction bases: 8. Germline-derived CDR1 and CDR2 are SGDLS and YYNGEE. This CDR3 comprises 15 residues. The CDR3 DNA follows: TGTGCCAGCAGCGTAGGAGGTAGCGGGAGGGCCTCGCAGTACTTC. This encodes CASSVGGSGRASQYF.

This clonotype was detected only a few times. The V call is TRBV20-1, the J call TRBJ2-7; D might be TRBD1 (6 bases). Trimming took off 1 base at V and 7 bases at J, with 14 bases between the two ends. The CDR3 is made up of 13 amino acids. From germline, CDR1 is DFQATT and CDR2 SNEGSKA (reference sequence). The CDR3 here is CSARGPTGFEQYF. The CDR3 DNA is TGCAGTGCTAGAGGGCCCACAGGGTTTGAGCAGTACTTC.

The rearrangement uses TRBV7-2 and TRBJ2-7; TRBD1 matches 7 bases. J lost 0 bases, V lost 2 bases, and 7 bases had no gene match. Per the germline V gene, CDR1 is SGHTA and CDR2 is FQGNSA. CDR3 size: 16 residues. The CDR3 DNA reads as TGTGCCAGCAGCTTATTACAGGGGTCCCGCTCCTACGAGCAGTACTTC. Amino acid sequence: CASSLLQGSRSYEQYF.

This clonotype has a handful of counts. The rearrangement links TRBV20-1 to TRBJ1-2; a weak D match, TRBD1 (6 bases). The CDR3 loop spans 17 amino acids. The germline CDR1 and CDR2 sequences are DFQATT and SNEGSKA (reference sequence). The V gene lost 2 bases and the J gene lost 1 base, with 20 bases spanning the gap. The CDR3 here is CSARQGTPLRDNYGYTF. CDR3 DNA sequence: TGCAGTGCTAGACAGGGGACTCCCCTCAGGGATAACTATGGCTACACCTTC.

This clonotype was seen a few times. The CDR3 region has the DNA TGTGCCAGCAGCTTAGCAGCGGCGGGGGGGCGAGGAGATACGCAGTATTTT. Its protein is CASSLAAAGGRGDTQYF. The chain employs TRBV7-2 and TRBJ2-3; TRBD2 matches 9 bases. CDR3 length: 17 amino acids. Germline trimming cut 0 bases from V and 5 bases from J; bases unmatched to any gene: 9. Germline V gene lookup returns CDR1 SGHTA and CDR2 FQGNSA.

This clonotype was seen only once. This CDR3 is CSARPGLGAQYF. Written as DNA, the CDR3 is TGCAGTGCTAGACCTGGGCTGGGGGCCCAGTACTTC. The gene calls are TRBV20-1 and TRBJ2-5; either TRBD1 or TRBD2 may fit D (5 bases each). Trimming removed 2 bases from V and 9 bases from J, with 13 bases in between. Germline loops: CDR1 DFQATT, CDR2 SNEGSKA (reference sequence). The CDR3 has 12 amino acids.

This chain joins TRBV10-3 and TRBJ2-6; D unresolved. Germline V gives CDR1 ENHRY, CDR2 SYGVKD. The CDR3 consists of 16 residues. The ends were cut back, 5 bases at V and 2 bases at J, with 13 bases in the middle. CDR3 sequence reads: CAISPNAGAGANVLTF. The CDR3 DNA reads as TGTGCCATCAGTCCTAATGCTGGAGCTGGGGCCAACGTCCTGACTTTC.

The genes are TRBV21-1 and TRBJ2-5; TRBD1, the D gene given by the table, was not confirmed from the DNA. TRBV21-1 is classified as a pseudogene. CDR3 length: 14 residues. The CDR3 reads CASSSNRGLETQYF. CDR3 nucleotide sequence: TGTGCCAGCAGCAGTAACAGGGGGTTAGAGACCCAGTACTTC.

The chain is built from TRBV5-5 and TRBJ1-2, with D hard to call. The length of the CDR3 is 14 residues. V gave up 2 bases and J gave up 0 bases, with 8 bases separating them. The germline V gene encodes CDR1 SGHKS and CDR2 YYEKEE (reference sequence). The CDR3 loop is CASSFTGTNYGYTF. CDR3 DNA: TGTGCCAGCAGCTTTACCGGGACTAACTATGGCTACACCTTC.

The CDR3 loop reads CASSLGKLQTYEQYF. In DNA form, the CDR3 reads TGCGCCAGCAGCTTGGGCAAGCTGCAGACCTACGAGCAGTACTTC. The J gene is TRBJ2-7, the V gene TRBV5-1; no reliable D call. The CDR3 is made up of 15 amino acids. Trimming removed 0 bases from V and 2 bases from J, with 12 bases in between. Germline V CDR1 and CDR2: SGHRS, YFSETQ.

This clonotype showed up just a few times. This chain joins TRBV10-3 and TRBJ2-3, with 10 bases aligning to TRBD2. With V trimmed by 6 bases and J by 4 bases, 13 bases remained unmatched. CDR1 ENHRY and CDR2 SYGVKD come from the germline V gene. The CDR3 contains 17 residues. CDR3: CAISPSGRASGADTQYF. CDR3 in DNA: TGTGCCATCAGCCCAAGCGGGAGGGCCTCGGGCGCAGATACGCAGTATTTT.

There are a few counts of this clonotype. The chain joins TRBV4-1 to TRBJ2-1, with D uncertain. CDR3 length: 13 amino acids. Trimming shortened V by 1 base and J by 7 bases, and 8 bases separated the two germline ends. Germline lookup yields CDR1 MGHRA and CDR2 YSYEKL. Here the CDR3 reads CASSQAEWNEQFF. CDR3 bases: TGCGCCAGCAGCCAAGCGGAATGGAATGAGCAGTTCTTC.

This clonotype was seen only a few times. The chain couples TRBV3-1 to TRBJ1-1; D remains unclear. CDR3 size: 14 residues. The germline gives CDR1 LGHDT, CDR2 YNNKEL (reference sequence). The germline V and J ends were trimmed by 7 bases and 4 bases, with 16 bases remaining between them. The CDR3 bases are TGTGCCAGCACCCAGTCGGAACATAGCACTGAAGCTTTCTTT. It yields the protein CASTQSEHSTEAFF.

V and J are TRBV12-3 or TRBV12-4 and TRBJ1-1; 10 positions agree with TRBD1. V lost 6 bases, J lost 3 bases, and 10 bases stayed unmatched. The CDR3 spans 16 residues. The CDR3 region has the DNA TGTGCCAGCAGAAACGACAGGGGGCTTTTGGACACTGAAGCTTTCTTT. It is translated as CASRNDRGLLDTEAFF.

The chain is built from TRBV11-2 and TRBJ2-6, with 12 positions matching TRBD2. The CDR3 has 21 amino acids. Germline loops: CDR1 SGHAT, CDR2 FQNNGV. Trimming cost V 5 bases and J 0 bases; bases outside gene matches: 14. CDR3 protein: CASSPMKAGLAGRSGANVLTF. In DNA, the CDR3 is TGTGCCAGCAGCCCCATGAAGGCCGGACTAGCGGGACGCTCTGGGGCCAACGTCCTGACTTTC.

This chain connects TRBV7-9 to TRBJ2-1; either TRBD1 or TRBD2 may fit D (5 bases each). This CDR3 has 14 residues. Per germline, CDR1 SEHNR and CDR2 FQNEAQ (reference sequence). Trimming took 5 bases from V and 5 from J, leaving 13 bases between them. The CDR3 here is CASSPGAQDNEQFF. CDR3 DNA: TGTGCCAGCAGCCCCGGGGCACAGGACAATGAGCAGTTCTTC.

This clonotype was counted at least ten times. V usage is TRBV6-2 or TRBV6-3 and J usage is TRBJ2-7; no clear D. V shed 6 bases and J shed 2 bases, with 5 bases lying between them. There are 11 residues in the CDR3. Germline V gene sequence: CDR1 MNHEY, CDR2 SVGEGT. The CDR3 DNA reads as TGTGCCAGCAGCCAAACCTACGAGCAGTACTTC. It translates to CASSQTYEQYF.